This T cell receptor (beta chain) was found in a study of cytomegalovirus exposure and HLA in healthy donors. Study summary: Within the Caucasian-associated ancestry cluster were 81% of the roughly 400 genotyped donors.

This CDR3 has 18 residues. The PCR employed 60 Vbeta primers together with 13 Jbeta primers. The data were produced by immunoSEQ multiplex PCR, yet TCRdb's version contains in-frame clones alone and is incomplete. The sample lists roughly 63,000 clones; approximately 75% were seen once. Study findings and constraints: Some V segments, including TRBV6-2 and TRBV6-3, were excluded as indistinguishable.

Comment on this clone: Its specificity is unknown.

This sequence originates from a man aged 50 or older in good health and CMV-seropositive. Sequenced material: PBMCs. The gene calls are TRBV21-1 and TRBJ2-1; the listed D gene, TRBD2, was not tested against the DNA. TRBV21-1 is flagged as a pseudogene. The DNA for the CDR3 is TGTGCCAGCAGCAAAGTCAAGCGGGCTAGCGGGAGGGCCTATGAGCAGTTCTTC. This sequence encodes CASSKVKRASGRAYEQFF.